The following is a T cell receptor beta chain sequence with its context. The antigen is not known. The data belong to a study of CD8 T cells in ankylosing spondylitis. The study, taken as a whole, reports: Clones linked with disease were CD8+ and fairly uncommon in the peripheral blood. A motif of fewer than ten highly homologous TCR beta variants was seen as apparently characteristic of ankylosing spondylitis blood.

The CDR3 is 13 amino acids. From germline, CDR1 is SGHAT and CDR2 FQNNGV. Trimming cost V 2 bases and J 8 bases, with 7 bases left between them. Library preparation for TCR beta used quantitative 5'-RACE with molecular barcodes. A single record per CDR3 protein comes from TCRdb applying MiXCR to the 5' RACE reads. Here the sample spans 130,000 or so distinct CDR3 sequences, about 6.5% being singletons. The origin of this receptor is a male donor with ankylosing spondylitis or in good health (not recorded which). The J gene is TRBJ1-6, the V gene TRBV11-2; tentative D call: TRBD1 (5 bases). The specimen sequenced was blood, either unsorted or a sorted T cell fraction (not recorded which). CDR3 sequence: CASSLLTDSPLHF. DNA of the CDR3: TGTGCCAGCAGCTTATTGACAGATTCACCCCTCCACTTT.